By share, the clone carrying this T cell receptor (beta chain) counts as medium-sized. Treatment described: skin biopsy from PPD injection site in Mantoux-positive individual. Reverse transcription used DNase-treated unsorted total RNA, aiming for roughly 1 to 1,100 ng. Biopsied sites were PPD injections in people with a positive Mantoux test. The CDR3 is made up of 14 amino acids. V dropped 2 bases and J dropped 6 bases, with 11 bases sitting between them. These data belong to a study of naive and memory T cell subsets. Alpha and beta constant region primers primed reverse transcription for blood and skin samples. Amplification of ligated cDNA took four PCR rounds with SP2 and nested alpha and beta constant primers. Via MiXCR, TCRdb re-called the UMI-ligation and nested PCR reads, giving one row per CDR3 protein. Of 17,000 or so distinct CDR3 sequences detected, more than 9% appear once; the ten largest clones hold 6.5% to 7%.

J is TRBJ2-1 and V is TRBV12-3 or TRBV12-4; D possibly corresponds to TRBD1 (6 bases). This TCR derives from an adult in good health. This specimen consisted of skin, obtained from a tuberculin skin test site. This CDR3 reads CASSLTGTRNEQFF. The CDR3 DNA is TGTGCCAGCAGTTTAACAGGGACGCGCAATGAGCAGTTCTTC.